These 22 T cell receptor beta chains came from one sample sequenced in a study of beta chain features in type 1 diabetes. Isolated RNA was reverse transcribed in full, so expressed TCRB transcripts were sequenced. The method was immunoSEQ multiplex PCR; TCRdb's version includes in-frame clones alone and lacks a portion of them. The sample lists some 200,000 clones; under 13% were seen once. The sequenced sample was central memory CD4+ T cells from blood. The receptors were gathered from a man in his late teens or twenties in good health.

This clone has just a few counts. This chain links TRBV29-1 with TRBJ2-3; D remains unclear. CDR1 SQVTM and CDR2 ANQGSEA come from the germline V gene. This CDR3 spans 12 amino acids. Trimming shortened V by 1 base and J by 1 base, and 3 bases separated the two germline ends. The CDR3 is CSVEGGTDTQYF. The CDR3 nucleotides read TGCAGCGTTGAAGGAGGCACAGATACGCAGTATTTT.

This clone was observed a handful of times. V is TRBV7-6 and J is TRBJ2-7; TRBD1 is a possible D gene (6 bases). The CDR3 sequence is 15 residues long. Looked up from germline, CDR1 is SGHVS and CDR2 is FNYEAQ. Trimming took off 5 bases at V and 0 bases at J, with 14 bases between the two ends. The CDR3 loop reads CASSTDRTRSYEQYF. The DNA of the CDR3 is TGTGCCAGCAGCACCGACAGGACTCGCTCCTACGAGCAGTACTTC.

The chain employs TRBV6-5 and TRBJ2-5; D perhaps matches TRBD2 (6 bases). The germline V gene encodes CDR1 MNHEY and CDR2 SVGAGI. The CDR3 is 15 amino acids. V lost 6 bases to trimming and J lost 7 bases, with 21 bases between them. As DNA, the CDR3 is TGTGCCAGCAGGAGCGGGTACGGACCGTTCGTGACCCAGTACTTC. Translation: CASRSGYGPFVTQYF.

The CDR3 coding sequence is TGTGCCAGCAAGGGGTACGCTGGGGCCAACGTCCTGACTTTC. Translation: CASKGYAGANVLTF. The chain combines TRBV6-1 with TRBJ2-6; D might be TRBD1 (5 bases). This CDR3 is 14 amino acids long. V was shortened by 7 bases and J by 2 bases, with 9 bases between the two germline ends. The germline CDR1 and CDR2 sequences are MNHNS and SASEGT.

This clone came up a few times. The rearrangement links TRBV11-2 to TRBJ2-7; no clear D gene. The germline V and J ends were trimmed by 6 bases and 4 bases, with 13 bases remaining between them. The CDR3 has 13 amino acids. Germline-derived CDR1 and CDR2 are SGHAT and FQNNGV. The CDR3 sequence: CASSSEGLYEQYF. The CDR3 nucleotides read TGTGCCAGCAGTTCTGAAGGATTGTACGAGCAGTACTTC. Full variable domain (remainder filled in from reference TRBV11-2 and TRBJ2-7): EAGVAQSPRYKIIEKRQSVAFWCNPISGHATLYWYQQILGQGPKLLIQFQNNGVVDDSQLPKDRFSAERLKGVDSTLKIQPAKLEDSAVYLCASSSEGLYEQYFGPGTRLTVT.

The genes are TRBV7-2 and TRBJ1-1; tentative D call: TRBD1 (5 bases). V lost 1 base and J 2 bases, leaving 8 bases between the germline ends. Germline V gives CDR1 SGHTA, CDR2 FQGNSA. This CDR3 has 14 residues. This chain's CDR3 is CASSLVQVNTEAFF. For the CDR3, the DNA is TGTGCCAGCAGCTTAGTACAGGTAAACACTGAAGCTTTCTTT.

The chain combines TRBV11-3 with TRBJ2-5; the match to TRBD1 covers 8 bases. Trimming took 3 bases from V and 2 from J; bases not matched to a gene: 5. Per the germline V gene, CDR1 is SGHNT and CDR2 is YENEEA. The CDR3 length is 15 residues. The CDR3 bases are TGTGCCAGCAGCTTTGGACAGGGAGGTCAAGAGACCCAGTACTTC. Translated: CASSFGQGGQETQYF.

In its sample, this clone was seen many times. The CDR3 is CAISPGLAANEQFF. CDR3 in DNA: TGTGCCATCAGTCCGGGACTAGCGGCCAATGAGCAGTTCTTC. The chain recombines TRBV10-3 with TRBJ2-1; 11 bases align to TRBD2. The CDR3 loop spans 14 amino acids. CDR1 ENHRY and CDR2 SYGVKD come from the germline V gene. Trimming removed 5 bases from V and 6 bases from J; junction bases left unmatched: 3.

V gene TRBV9 combines with J gene TRBJ1-3; unclear D gene. The V end was cut by 0 bases, the J end by 0 bases, with 13 bases between. The CDR3 covers 17 residues. Germline loops: CDR1 SGDLS, CDR2 YYNGEE. This CDR3 is CASSVDLQAASGNTIYF. CDR3 sequence (DNA): TGTGCCAGCAGCGTAGATCTCCAGGCAGCCTCTGGAAACACCATATATTTT.

This chain links TRBV6-5 with TRBJ2-3; maybe TRBD2 (6 bases). There are 16 residues in the CDR3. Looked up from germline, CDR1 is MNHEY and CDR2 is SVGAGI. Trimming removed 2 bases from V and 2 bases from J, with 14 bases in between. CDR3 DNA sequence: TGTGCCAGCAGTTACGGGTGGGGGGTGACCACAGATACGCAGTATTTT. Translating gives CASSYGWGVTTDTQYF.

This chain links TRBV11-2 with TRBJ2-1; D is unclear. Trimming took 1 base from V and 6 from J, leaving 10 bases between them. The germline gives CDR1 SGHAT, CDR2 FQNNGV. The CDR3 sequence is 14 residues long. CDR3 nucleotide sequence: TGTGCCAGCAGCTTAGGGTTAGGGTCCAATGAGCAGTTCTTC. Translated, it gives CASSLGLGSNEQFF.

This clone was detected only a few times. The chain uses TRBV2 and TRBJ2-2; D is ambiguous. CDR1 and CDR2 (germline): SNHLY, FYNNEI. This CDR3 contains 13 residues. V dropped 6 bases and J dropped 5 bases, with 10 bases sitting between them. CDR3 residues: CASRIGWTGELFF. The DNA for the CDR3 is TGTGCCAGCAGGATAGGGTGGACCGGGGAGCTGTTTTTT.

The sample holds a few counts of this clone. The CDR3 here is CASSLSVFPTGELFF. Here the CDR3 DNA reads TGCGCCAGCAGCTTGAGCGTTTTTCCCACCGGGGAGCTGTTTTTT. The J gene is TRBJ2-2, the V gene TRBV5-1; D remains ambiguous. The germline CDR1 and CDR2 sequences are SGHRS and YFSETQ. Trimming took off 1 base at V and 4 bases at J, with 11 bases between the two ends. This CDR3 is built from 15 residues.

About this clone itself: The junction and the germline gene differ at one end; a read error may be behind it. V and J are TRBV5-1 and TRBJ2-1; 7 bases are shared with TRBD2. CDR3 length equals 14 residues. Germline CDR1 reads SGHRS; CDR2 reads YFSETQ. DNA for the CDR3: TGTGCCAGTCGCCGCAGCGGGGTGACCAATGAGCAGTTCTTC. Its protein is CASRRSGVTNEQFF.

This clone was recorded a few times. This rearrangement joins TRBV30 to TRBJ2-1, with 15 bases that match TRBD2. V was pared by 3 bases and J by 11 bases, with 8 bases of the junction left unmatched. The CDR3 runs to 15 residues. Germline CDR1 reads GTSNPN; CDR2 reads SVGIG (reference sequence). CDR3 protein: CAWSETGTSGRKQFF. DNA of the CDR3: TGTGCCTGGAGCGAGACCGGGACTAGCGGGAGGAAGCAGTTCTTC.

This clone was recorded a few times. V is TRBV7-8 and J is TRBJ2-5; no firm D call. CDR1 and CDR2 (germline): SGHVS, FQNEAQ. V shed 5 bases and J shed 1 base, with 5 bases lying between them. This CDR3 is 12 amino acids long. Here the CDR3 reads CASSAGQETQYF. The CDR3 bases are TGTGCCAGCAGCGCAGGCCAAGAGACCCAGTACTTC.

This clone occurred a few times. This chain links TRBV19 with TRBJ1-2; 7 nucleotides match TRBD1. The CDR3 consists of 13 residues. Germline V lookup: CDR1 LNHDA, CDR2 SQIVND (reference sequence). V lost 4 bases to trimming and J lost 6 bases; unmatched junction nucleotides: 5. The CDR3 bases are TGTGCCAGTAGTACCCGACAGGGAGATGGCTACACCTTC. Translated: CASSTRQGDGYTF. The variable domain in full, with the rest retrieved from reference TRBV19 and TRBJ1-2, is DGGITQSPKYLFRKEGQNVTLSCEQNLNHDAMYWYRQDPGQGLRLIYYSQIVNDFQKGDIAEGYSVSREKKESFPLTVTSAQKNPTAFYLCASSTRQGDGYTFGSGTRLTVV.

This clone was detected only a few times. The same CDR3 can be traced to other DNA sequences in this sample. The J gene is TRBJ1-3, the V gene TRBV30; D gene uncertain. This CDR3 has 12 residues. V was cut by 3 bases and J by 2 bases, with 5 bases left in between. Germline CDR1 GTSNPN, CDR2 SVGIG (reference sequence). DNA for the CDR3: TGTGCCTGGAGGGAGCCTGGAAACACCATATATTTT. Its translation: CAWREPGNTIYF.

In regard to this clone: One base separates it from a far larger clone, so it is likely a read error. The chain recombines TRBV5-4 with TRBJ2-3; 12 bases map to TRBD2. This CDR3 spans 16 amino acids. The V gene's germline CDR1 is SGHNT and CDR2 YYREEE (reference sequence). V shed 1 base, J shed 3 bases, and the junction held 3 bases outside the gene matches. CDR3 region: CASSLILAGGTDTQYF. The CDR3 nucleotides are TGTGCCAGCAGCTTGATCCTAGCGGGAGGGACAGATACGCAGTATTTT.

This clone appeared a few times. The gene calls are TRBV19 and TRBJ2-1; tentative D call: TRBD2 (5 bases). The V and J ends lost 4 bases and 4 bases respectively, with 8 bases between them. In germline, CDR1 is LNHDA, CDR2 SQIVND (reference sequence). The CDR3 sequence is 13 residues long. The CDR3 region is CASSSWTYNEQFF. In nucleotides, the CDR3 is TGTGCCAGTAGTAGTTGGACTTACAATGAGCAGTTCTTC.

This clone was found a few times. This chain connects TRBV2 to TRBJ2-1; a possible D gene is TRBD2 (6 bases). Germline V CDR1 and CDR2: SNHLY, FYNNEI. CDR3 length: 14 amino acids. V lost 6 bases to trimming and J lost 5 bases, with 14 bases between them. This CDR3 reads CASRVRLEDNEQFF. The CDR3 DNA sequence: TGTGCCAGCAGGGTAAGACTAGAGGACAATGAGCAGTTCTTC.

The sample holds many counts of this clone. The chain uses TRBV7-9 and TRBJ1-2; D is unresolved. CDR3 length equals 15 residues. V shed 0 bases and J shed 4 bases, with 12 bases lying between them. The germline CDR1 and CDR2 sequences are SEHNR and FQNEAQ (reference sequence). The CDR3 region is CASSLAGEGGYGYTF. In DNA form, the CDR3 reads TGTGCCAGCAGCTTAGCCGGGGAAGGAGGCTATGGCTACACCTTC.